One and the same sample provided the 21 T cell receptor beta chains below, sequenced in a study of CD8 T cells in ankylosing spondylitis. TCRdb re-called the 5' RACE reads through MiXCR, storing one row per CDR3 protein. The sample has tens of thousands of distinct CDR3 sequences, roughly 9.6% seen once; the top ten hold about 1.4%. The sequenced sample consisted of blood, either unsorted or a sorted T cell fraction (not recorded which). The receptors were gathered from a male donor with ankylosing spondylitis or in good health (not recorded which).

The chain has TRBV7-2 and TRBJ2-2; no reliable D call. Per the germline V gene, CDR1 is SGHTA and CDR2 is FQGNSA. Trimming left V 5 bases short and J 6 bases short, with 10 bases between. CDR3 size: 13 residues. CDR3: CASSPQISGELFF. The CDR3 DNA reads TGTGCCAGCAGCCCACAGATTTCCGGGGAGCTGTTTTTT.

This clonotype has ten or more counts. The chain employs TRBV5-1 and TRBJ2-1, with TRBD2 identical over 12 bases. The CDR3 loop spans 16 amino acids. Germline CDR1 and CDR2: SGHRS and YFSETQ. The trim removed 4 bases at V and 10 bases at J, leaving 12 bases unmatched. CDR3 sequence reads: CASSLQLAGGRNEQFF. Written as DNA, the CDR3 is TGCGCCAGCAGCCTCCAACTAGCGGGGGGAAGGAACGAGCAGTTCTTC.

This clonotype has a count of ten or more. The chain has TRBV12-3 or TRBV12-4 and TRBJ2-1, with unresolved D. Trimming removed 2 bases from V and 3 bases from J, with 11 bases in between. This CDR3 comprises 15 residues. The CDR3 reads CASSLSLGFYNEQFF. CDR3 coding DNA: TGTGCCAGCAGTTTAAGTCTGGGGTTCTACAATGAGCAGTTCTTC.

This clonotype was detected ten times or more. The chain carries TRBV29-1 and TRBJ2-1; D tentatively reads TRBD1 or TRBD2 (5 bases each). V was shortened by 2 bases and J by 4 bases, with 12 bases between the two germline ends. This CDR3 region has 14 residues. CDR1 is SQVTM and CDR2 is ANQGSEA in the germline V gene. The CDR3 here is CSVEFGTPYNEQFF. The DNA of the CDR3 is TGCAGCGTTGAATTCGGGACCCCATACAATGAGCAGTTCTTC.

This clonotype came up many times. The chain links TRBV5-1 to TRBJ2-1; 8 bases map to TRBD1. Unmatched junction bases numbered 7, after V lost 0 bases and J lost 5 bases. This CDR3 contains 16 residues. Germline CDR1 is SGHRS and CDR2 is YFSETQ. CDR3 protein: CASSLGGTGVDNEQFF. In DNA form, the CDR3 reads TGCGCCAGCAGCTTGGGGGGGACAGGTGTGGACAATGAGCAGTTCTTC.

This clonotype was seen many times. The chain employs TRBV3-1 and TRBJ2-2, with TRBD1 identical over 8 bases. With V trimmed by 2 bases and J by 5 bases, 7 bases remained unmatched. The CDR3 spans 16 residues. Per the germline V gene, CDR1 is LGHDT and CDR2 is YNNKEL (reference sequence). The CDR3 loop is CASSQTSTGGTGELFF. In DNA form, the CDR3 reads TGTGCCAGCAGCCAAACATCTACAGGGGGGACCGGGGAGCTGTTTTTT.

The chain uses TRBV11-2 and TRBJ1-1, with 9 bases lining up with TRBD1. V lost 1 base, J lost 6 bases, and 3 bases stayed unmatched. Germline V gene data show CDR1 as SGHAT and CDR2 as FQNNGV. This CDR3 comprises 14 residues. The CDR3 DNA is TGTGCCAGCAGCTTAGGGACAGGGGTATCTGAAGCTTTCTTT. Its protein product is CASSLGTGVSEAFF.

The chain couples TRBV5-1 to TRBJ2-1, with 9 bases matching TRBD1. V shed 4 bases, J shed 7 bases, and the junction held 6 bases outside the gene matches. Germline V gene sequence: CDR1 SGHRS, CDR2 YFSETQ. The length of the CDR3 is 14 residues. The chain's CDR3 is CASSRDRGDNEQFF. Here the CDR3 DNA reads TGCGCCAGCAGCCGCGACAGGGGGGATAATGAGCAGTTCTTC. The full variable domain, rest sourced from reference TRBV5-1 and TRBJ2-1, is KAGVTQTPRYLIKTRGQQVTLSCSPISGHRSVSWYQQTPGQGLQFLFEYFSETQRNKGNFPGRFSGRQFSNSRSEMNVSTLELGDSALYLCASSRDRGDNEQFFGPGTRLTVL.

This clonotype was found many times. The chain carries TRBV3-1 and TRBJ2-7, with D perhaps TRBD2 (5 bases). V was cut by 4 bases and J by 11 bases, with 21 bases left in between. This CDR3 comprises 14 residues. Germline V gene data show CDR1 as LGHDT and CDR2 as YNNKEL (reference sequence). The CDR3 DNA sequence: TGTGCCAGCAGCCCATTTGGTGTTCGGGAAACTGAGTACTTC. It codes for CASSPFGVRETEYF.

The sample holds many counts of this clonotype. The chain recombines TRBV6-5 with TRBJ1-5; D gene ambiguous. This CDR3 has 14 residues. Germline CDR1 is MNHEY and CDR2 is SVGAGI. Trimming stripped 5 bases from V and 0 bases from J, with 8 bases between. CDR3: CASSIQFSNQPQHF. Here the CDR3 DNA reads TGTGCCAGCAGTATACAGTTTAGCAATCAGCCCCAGCATTTT.

This clonotype has a count of ten or more. J is TRBJ1-6 and V is TRBV12-3 or TRBV12-4; D gene ambiguous. CDR3 length: 14 residues. V was pared by 8 bases and J by 8 bases, with 16 bases between. This CDR3 is CASDKQWSDSPLHF. The CDR3 DNA is TGTGCCAGCGATAAGCAGTGGTCGGATTCACCCCTCCACTTT.

This clonotype was found once. The chain is built from TRBV5-1 and TRBJ2-1; possible D gene TRBD1, 7 bases. The germline CDR1 and CDR2 sequences are SGHRS and YFSETQ. The V and J ends lost 7 bases and 3 bases respectively, with 14 bases between them. The CDR3 consists of 14 residues. CDR3 nucleotides: TGCGCCAGCGCAGGGGGGACGGGCTACAATGAGCAGTTCTTC. It specifies CASAGGTGYNEQFF.

This clonotype was picked up many times. CDR3 residues: CSARTGRGLDTQYF. In nucleotides, the CDR3 is TGCAGTGCTAGGACAGGGCGGGGCCTAGATACGCAGTATTTT. V and J are TRBV20-1 and TRBJ2-3; TRBD1 is a possible D gene (7 bases). The germline V gene encodes CDR1 DFQATT and CDR2 SNEGSKA (reference sequence). The CDR3 runs to 14 residues. Trimming stripped 3 bases from V and 5 bases from J, with 15 bases between.

This clonotype showed up many times. The chain employs TRBV7-2 and TRBJ2-5; D is undetermined. Trimming took 5 bases from V and 4 from J, leaving 2 bases between them. The CDR3 loop spans 10 amino acids. The germline gives CDR1 SGHTA, CDR2 FQGNSA. CDR3: CASSVETQYF. For the CDR3, the DNA is TGTGCCAGCAGCGTAGAGACCCAGTACTTC.

This clonotype was observed a few times. This chain links TRBV30 with TRBJ2-3; D ambiguous. CDR1 and CDR2 (germline): GTSNPN, SVGIG (reference sequence). The CDR3 consists of 12 residues. V lost 6 bases, J lost 2 bases, and 9 bases lay in between. CDR3 in DNA: TGTGCCTGCACTGAGCCCACAGATACGCAGTATTTT. This codes for CACTEPTDTQYF. The full variable domain, with the rest looked up from reference TRBV30 and TRBJ2-3, is SQTIHQWPATLVQPVGSPLSLECTVEGTSNPNLYWYRQAAGRGLQLLFYSVGIGQISSEVPQNLSASRPQDRQFILSSKKLLLSDSGFYLCACTEPTDTQYFGPGTRLTVL.

This clonotype has a count of ten or more. This sequence joins TRBV5-1 and TRBJ2-3, with 7 bases lining up with TRBD1. Germline V gene data show CDR1 as SGHRS and CDR2 as YFSETQ. The V gene end was trimmed by 4 bases and the J gene end by 1 base; junction bases not matched to a gene: 15. The CDR3 runs to 18 residues. The CDR3 DNA reads as TGCGCCAGCAGCGGGCGACCAAGGGGGCGCGGCGGCACAGATACGCAGTATTTT. It yields the protein CASSGRPRGRGGTDTQYF.

The table lists this clonotype with many counts. V and J are TRBV3-1 and TRBJ1-2; possibly TRBD1 for D (5 bases). The CDR3 runs 17 residues. Germline CDR1 reads LGHDT; CDR2 reads YNNKEL (reference sequence). The V end was cut by 3 bases, the J end by 4 bases, with 21 bases between. The CDR3 DNA follows: TGTGCCAGCAGCCACCGCACTTTTTACAGGAGCGTCTATGGCTACACCTTC. Translating gives CASSHRTFYRSVYGYTF.

The chain combines TRBV6-1 with TRBJ1-2, with D possibly TRBD1 on 5 matching bases. The CDR3 totals 12 residues. CDR1 and CDR2 from the germline V gene are MNHNS and SASEGT. The V end lost 3 bases, the J end lost 8 bases, and 10 bases lay between the germline ends. The CDR3 loop reads CASSEWGRGYTF. CDR3 sequence (DNA): TGTGCCAGCAGTGAGTGGGGACGAGGCTACACCTTC.

This clonotype was detected many times. The chain joins TRBV19 to TRBJ2-7; no clear D. V dropped 6 bases and J dropped 4 bases, with 16 bases sitting between them. The CDR3 length is 14 residues. Germline V gene data show CDR1 as LNHDA and CDR2 as SQIVND (reference sequence). CDR3 protein: CASRRGVWPYEQYF. The CDR3 DNA reads as TGTGCCAGTAGGAGAGGAGTATGGCCTTACGAGCAGTACTTC.

This clonotype was counted at least ten times. This chain connects TRBV10-3 to TRBJ2-4; no definite D call. V dropped 7 bases and J dropped 0 bases, with 4 bases sitting between them. This CDR3 spans 12 amino acids. The V gene's germline CDR1 is ENHRY and CDR2 SYGVKD. In DNA form, the CDR3 reads TGTGCCATCATGGGAGCCAAAAACATTCAGTACTTC. This encodes CAIMGAKNIQYF.

This clonotype was detected ten times or more. V and J are TRBV9 and TRBJ2-3; a possible D gene is TRBD2 (7 bases). V lost 3 bases to trimming and J lost 2 bases, with 10 bases between them. This CDR3 contains 14 residues. In germline, CDR1 is SGDLS, CDR2 YYNGEE. CDR3 loop: CASSAGGVTDTQYF. The CDR3 DNA reads as TGTGCCAGCAGCGCGGGGGGCGTCACAGATACGCAGTATTTT.